A selection of T cell receptor beta chains follows, all from one sample in a study of read filtering for tumor transcriptome and immune sequencing. One entry per CDR3 protein results from TCRdb running MiXCR on the reads. The table has tens of thousands of distinct CDR3 sequences, less than 20% seen once. The specimen was a population of CD138-negative cells sorted from bone marrow. The receptors derive from a donor aged 40 or older with multiple myeloma. The CDR3 runs from the conserved cysteine through the conserved F or W. The D gene is left open where the match is weak. Size is omitted from some rows. Given values are once, few, many or a class for expanded clones.

TRBJ2-7 | many | TRBV4-1 | TRBD2 | CASSQVKGTSGLTYEQYF | TGCGCCAGCAGCCAAGTAAAGGGGACTAGCGGGCTGACCTACGAGCAGTACTTC
TRBJ2-1 | NA | TRBV5-1 | NA | CASPRQDSNEQFF | TGCGCCAGCCCCCGACAGGACAGCAATGAGCAGTTCTTC
TRBJ2-3 | many | TRBV9 | TRBD2 | CASSGLAGKGDTQYF | TGTGCCAGCAGCGGACTAGCGGGAAAGGGAGATACGCAGTATTTT
TRBJ2-7 | few | TRBV20-1 | NA | CSAAFGGEQYF | TGCAGTGCTGCATTTGGGGGCGAGCAGTACTTC
TRBJ1-4 | many | TRBV30 | NA | CAWTPILREKLFF | TGTGCCTGGACACCAATCCTGAGGGAAAAACTGTTTTTT
TRBJ2-5 | NA | TRBV7-9 | NA | CASSQRDAQETQYF | TGTGCCAGCAGCCAACGGGACGCCCAAGAGACCCAGTACTTC
TRBJ2-1 | many | TRBV21-1 | NA | CASSKGGILVDEQFF | TGTGCCAGCAGCAAAGGAGGGATTCTCGTGGATGAGCAGTTCTTC
TRBJ2-1 | NA | TRBV20-1 | NA | CSASESGSYNEQFF | TGCAGTGCTAGTGAGAGTGGCTCCTACAATGAGCAGTTCTTC
TRBJ2-1 | many | TRBV7-9 | NA | CASSLTVSYNEQFF | TGTGCCAGCAGCTTAACCGTTTCCTACAATGAGCAGTTCTTC
TRBJ2-3 | NA | TRBV7-2 | NA | CASSLMGPRGPETSTDTQYF | TGTGCCAGCAGCTTAATGGGCCCCCGCGGACCGGAGACTAGCACAGATACGCAGTATTTT
TRBJ2-1 | many | TRBV7-8 | NA | CASSLGETFNEQFF | TGTGCCAGCAGCTTAGGAGAGACCTTCAATGAGCAGTTCTTC
TRBJ2-5 | many | TRBV20-1 | NA | CSANSWETQYF | TGCAGTGCTAATTCATGGGAGACCCAGTACTTC
TRBJ1-5 | many | TRBV11-2 | NA | CASSLDRVGWDLNQPQHF | TGTGCCAGCAGCTTAGATCGGGTAGGGTGGGATCTCAATCAGCCCCAGCATTTT
TRBJ2-2 | many | TRBV28 | NA | CASSLTDTNTGELFF | TGTGCCAGCAGTTTAACTGACACCAACACCGGGGAGCTGTTTTTT
TRBJ2-7 | NA | TRBV28 | TRBD2 | CASSYPPSGRSEQYF | TGTGCCAGCAGTTACCCTCCTAGCGGGAGGTCCGAGCAGTACTTC
TRBJ1-4 | NA | TRBV7-2 | TRBD1 | CASSPGDRGLRSEKLFF | TGTGCCAGCAGCCCAGGCGACAGGGGCCTTCGGAGTGAAAAACTGTTTTTT
TRBJ1-4 | many | TRBV20-1 | TRBD1 | CSAGGTNEKLFF | TGCAGTGCAGGGGGCACTAATGAAAAACTGTTTTTT
TRBJ1-1 | many | TRBV18 | NA | CASSGDQGAEAFF | TGTGCCAGCTCAGGGGACCAGGGCGCTGAAGCTTTCTTT
TRBJ2-1 | NA | TRBV2 | TRBD2 | CASGQKTSWVNGEQFF | TGTGCCAGCGGTCAGAAGACTAGCTGGGTCAATGGTGAGCAGTTCTTC
TRBJ1-1 | medium-sized | TRBV3-2 | NA | CASSQSPGQGTTEAFF | TGTGCCAGCAGCCAAAGTCCGGGACAAGGGACCACTGAAGCTTTCTTT
TRBJ2-7 | many | TRBV20-1 | NA | CSARDSLTYEQYF | TGCAGTGCTAGGGACTCTCTAACCTACGAGCAGTACTTC
TRBJ2-7 | many | TRBV2 | TRBD1 | CASRRTGGTYEQYF | TGTGCCAGCAGGAGGACAGGTGGAACCTACGAGCAGTACTTC
TRBJ1-4 | many | TRBV6-1 | TRBD1 | CASSYLGQGVGTNEKLFF | TGTGCCAGCAGTTACCTGGGACAGGGAGTGGGGACTAATGAAAAACTGTTTTTT
TRBJ1-2 | NA | TRBV5-5 | TRBD1 | CASSLSGRPGGNYGYTF | TGTGCCAGCAGCCTCTCAGGGAGACCAGGGGGGAACTATGGCTACACCTTC
TRBJ2-1 | NA | TRBV11-3 | NA | CASSLGGGTRYNEQFF | TGTGCCAGCAGCTTAGGGGGGGGCACCAGATACAATGAGCAGTTCTTC
TRBJ2-1 | many | TRBV20-1 | NA | CSARQDRLYNEQFF | TGCAGTGCTAGGCAGGACAGACTCTACAATGAGCAGTTCTTC
TRBJ2-5 | many | TRBV16 | NA | CASTFDGPSLETQYF | TGTGCCAGCACCTTCGACGGCCCTTCCCTAGAGACCCAGTACTTC
TRBJ2-5 | NA | TRBV6-2/TRBV6-3 | NA | CASSSGQWKTQYF | TGTGCCAGCAGTAGCGGACAGTGGAAGACCCAGTACTTC
TRBJ2-7 | many | TRBV3-1 | NA | CASSQRDHRQYF | TGTGCCAGCAGCCAACGGGACCATCGGCAGTACTTC